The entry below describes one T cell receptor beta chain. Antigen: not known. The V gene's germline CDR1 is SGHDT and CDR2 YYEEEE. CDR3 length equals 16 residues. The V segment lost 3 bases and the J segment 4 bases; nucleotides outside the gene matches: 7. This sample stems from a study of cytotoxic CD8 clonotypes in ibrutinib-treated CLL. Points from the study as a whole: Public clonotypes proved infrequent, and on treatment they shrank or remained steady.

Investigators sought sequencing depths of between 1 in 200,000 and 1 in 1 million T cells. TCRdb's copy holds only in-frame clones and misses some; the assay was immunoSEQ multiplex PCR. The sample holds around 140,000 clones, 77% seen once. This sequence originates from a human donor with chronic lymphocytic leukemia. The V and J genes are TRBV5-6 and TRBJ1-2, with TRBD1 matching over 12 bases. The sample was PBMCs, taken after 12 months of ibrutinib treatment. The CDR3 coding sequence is TGTGCCAGCAGCTCGGCGGGACAGGGGGCGCGCTATGGCTACACCTTC. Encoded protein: CASSSAGQGARYGYTF.